The next 5 T cell receptor beta chains were all read from a single sample in a study of T cell changes during pregnancy in multiple sclerosis. Using immunoSEQ multiplex PCR, the repertoire was profiled, and TCRdb retains in-frame clones only, with some absent. The sample contains 65,000 to 70,000 clones, more than 90% of which appear only once. The specimen comprised peripheral blood, sampled in the first trimester of pregnancy. All receptors derive from a female donor with multiple sclerosis, enrolled in a pregnancy study.

The rearrangement links TRBV10-3 to TRBJ1-3; D call uncertain. The CDR3 extends over 14 amino acids. Trimming took 2 bases from V and 1 from J, leaving 6 bases between them. The germline V gene encodes CDR1 ENHRY and CDR2 SYGVKD. CDR3: CAISEAGSGNTIYF. The CDR3 DNA is TGTGCCATCAGTGAGGCGGGGTCTGGAAACACCATATATTTT.

This chain uses TRBV5-1 with TRBJ2-1, with 13 bases matching TRBD2. The junction had 5 bases not matched to a gene; V was cut back by 5 bases and J by 6 bases. Germline V gives CDR1 SGHRS, CDR2 YFSETQ. There are 15 residues in the CDR3. CDR3 nucleotides: TGCGCCAGCAGGGCTACTAGCGGGGGGGCCAATGAGCAGTTCTTC. It translates to CASRATSGGANEQFF.

The table lists this clone with a count of one. The V and J genes are TRBV30 and TRBJ2-1, with unresolved D. The germline V and J ends were trimmed by 3 bases and 5 bases, with 8 bases remaining between them. Germline assignment: CDR1 GTSNPN and CDR2 SVGIG (reference sequence). The CDR3 extends over 12 amino acids. The CDR3 DNA reads TGTGCCTGGAGCTCGGTCAACAATGAGCAGTTCTTC. Protein product: CAWSSVNNEQFF. The full variable domain, in which reference TRBV30 and TRBJ2-1 provide the parts outside the CDR3, is SQTIHQWPATLVQPVGSPLSLECTVEGTSNPNLYWYRQAAGRGLQLLFYSVGIGQISSEVPQNLSASRPQDRQFILSSKKLLLSDSGFYLCAWSSVNNEQFFGPGTRLTVL.

This chain links TRBV19 with TRBJ2-7, with 10 bases that match TRBD1. Looked up from germline, CDR1 is LNHDA and CDR2 is SQIVND (reference sequence). The CDR3 is made up of 15 amino acids. The V gene end was trimmed by 3 bases and the J gene end by 4 bases; junction bases not matched to a gene: 6. The CDR3 DNA is TGTGCCAGTAGTATGAGGGGACAGGGGACGTACGAGCAGTACTTC. It translates to CASSMRGQGTYEQYF.

This chain uses TRBV5-1 with TRBJ2-6; 7 bases agree with TRBD1. Per the germline V gene, CDR1 is SGHRS and CDR2 is YFSETQ. The trim removed 4 bases at V and 0 bases at J, leaving 4 bases unmatched. CDR3 length: 16 amino acids. The CDR3 DNA sequence: TGCGCCAGCAGCGTACAGGGGATCTCTGGGGCCAACGTCCTGACTTTC. This gives the protein CASSVQGISGANVLTF.